The T cell receptor (beta chain) under discussion was sequenced for a study of cytomegalovirus exposure and HLA in healthy donors. Study overall: An earlier analysis identified 117 million unique TCR beta sequences in 150 million to 200 million T cells. The study, taken as a whole, reports: A later analysis found TCR association rates differed by HLA locus, highest for DRB1 and lowest for HLA-C. Associated with HLA alleles at 0.05 false discovery rate in a later analysis were fewer than 20,000 TCR beta sequences. The productive fraction for most TCR beta V segments was about 87% or about 30% in an earlier analysis.

As to this clone: Its antigen is as yet unknown.

The length of the CDR3 is 13 residues. Trimming pared 3 bases from V and 7 bases from J, leaving 12 bases between. Germline CDR1 SNHLY, CDR2 FYNNEI. It was with 60 Vbeta and 13 Jbeta primers that the PCR ran. Generated by immunoSEQ multiplex PCR, the TCRdb table keeps only in-frame clones and is missing some. The table includes under 150,000 clones, 60% to 85% detected once. This clonotype was sampled from a woman aged 40 to 55 in good health and CMV-seropositive. This rearrangement joins TRBV2 to TRBJ1-1, with D perhaps TRBD1 (5 bases). Sequenced: PBMCs. The CDR3 region is CASSEPGFGEAFF. For the CDR3, the DNA is TGTGCCAGCAGTGAGCCAGGGTTCGGTGAAGCTTTCTTT.